These 2 T cell receptor beta chains originate from one sample sequenced in a study of OX40 agonist ivuxolimab in advanced cancers. The assay was immunoSEQ multiplex PCR, and TCRdb's table has in-frame clones only and misses some. The sample holds tens of thousands of clones; about 93% are singletons and the top ten take 15% to 18%. The source was CD4+ or CD8+ T cells sorted from blood, collected in a trial of the OX40 agonist ivuxolimab. The source is an adult with an advanced solid tumor such as melanoma, head and neck, liver or kidney cancer.

The V call is TRBV5-6, the J call TRBJ2-7, with D unclear. Looked up from germline, CDR1 is SGHDT and CDR2 is YYEEEE. This CDR3 region has 16 residues. V was shortened by 0 bases and J by 3 bases, with 16 bases between the two germline ends. CDR3 residues: CASSLGSVVPNYEQYF. The CDR3 DNA follows: TGTGCCAGCAGCTTGGGCTCTGTTGTGCCTAACTACGAGCAGTACTTC.

The genes are TRBV7-3 and TRBJ1-1; 9 bases map to TRBD1. Germline assignment: CDR1 SGHTA and CDR2 FQGTGA. J was trimmed by 6 bases and V by 0 bases; bases with no gene match: 11. This CDR3 spans 17 amino acids. CDR3 nucleotide sequence: TGTGCCAGCAGCTTAACCCCTGCGACAGGGGGAAACGCTGAAGCTTTCTTT. It specifies CASSLTPATGGNAEAFF.